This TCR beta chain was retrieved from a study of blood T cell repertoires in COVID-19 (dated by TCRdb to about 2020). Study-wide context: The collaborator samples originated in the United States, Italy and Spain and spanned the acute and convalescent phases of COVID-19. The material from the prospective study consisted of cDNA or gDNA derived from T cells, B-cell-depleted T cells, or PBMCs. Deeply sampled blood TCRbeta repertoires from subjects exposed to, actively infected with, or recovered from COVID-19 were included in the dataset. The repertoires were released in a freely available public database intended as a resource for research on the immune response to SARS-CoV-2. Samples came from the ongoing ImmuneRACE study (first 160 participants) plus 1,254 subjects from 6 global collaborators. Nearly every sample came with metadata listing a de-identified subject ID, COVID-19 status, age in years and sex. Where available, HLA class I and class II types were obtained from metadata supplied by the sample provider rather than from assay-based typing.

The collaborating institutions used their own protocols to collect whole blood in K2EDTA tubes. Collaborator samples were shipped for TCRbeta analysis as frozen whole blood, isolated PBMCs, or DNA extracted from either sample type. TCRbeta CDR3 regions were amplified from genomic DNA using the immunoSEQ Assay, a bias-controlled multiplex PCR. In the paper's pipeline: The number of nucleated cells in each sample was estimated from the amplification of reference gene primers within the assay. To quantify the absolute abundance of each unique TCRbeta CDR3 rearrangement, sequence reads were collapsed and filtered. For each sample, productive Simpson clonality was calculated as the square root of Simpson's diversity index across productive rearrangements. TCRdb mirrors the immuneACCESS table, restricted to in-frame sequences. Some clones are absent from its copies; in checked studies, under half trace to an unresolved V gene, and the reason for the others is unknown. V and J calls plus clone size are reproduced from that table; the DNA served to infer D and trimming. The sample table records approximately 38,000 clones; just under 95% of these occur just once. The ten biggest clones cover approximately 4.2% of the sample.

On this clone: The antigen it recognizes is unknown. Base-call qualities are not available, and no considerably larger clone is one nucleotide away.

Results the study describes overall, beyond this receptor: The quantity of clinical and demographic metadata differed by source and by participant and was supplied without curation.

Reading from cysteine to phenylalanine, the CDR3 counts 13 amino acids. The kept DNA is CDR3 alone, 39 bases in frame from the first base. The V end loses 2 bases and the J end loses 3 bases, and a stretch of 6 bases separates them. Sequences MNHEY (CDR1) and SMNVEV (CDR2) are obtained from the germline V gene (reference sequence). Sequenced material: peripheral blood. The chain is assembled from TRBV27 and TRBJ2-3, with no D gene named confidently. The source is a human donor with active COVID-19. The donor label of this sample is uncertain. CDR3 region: CASSLAGTDTQYF. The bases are TGTGCCAGCAGTTTAGCAGGAACAGATACGCAGTATTTT.